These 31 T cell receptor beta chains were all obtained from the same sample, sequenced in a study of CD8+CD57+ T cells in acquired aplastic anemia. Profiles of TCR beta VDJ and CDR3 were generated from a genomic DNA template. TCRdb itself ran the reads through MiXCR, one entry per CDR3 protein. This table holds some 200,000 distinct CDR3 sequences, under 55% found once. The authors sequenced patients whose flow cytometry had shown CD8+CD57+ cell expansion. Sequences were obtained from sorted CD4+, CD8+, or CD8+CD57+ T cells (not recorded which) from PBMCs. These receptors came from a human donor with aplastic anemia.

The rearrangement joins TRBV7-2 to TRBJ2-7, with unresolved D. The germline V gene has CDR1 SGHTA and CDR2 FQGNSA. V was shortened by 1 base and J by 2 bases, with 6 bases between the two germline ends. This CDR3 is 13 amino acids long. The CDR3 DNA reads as TGTGCCAGCAGCTTAGGTTGGGCCTACGAGCAGTACTTC. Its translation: CASSLGWAYEQYF.

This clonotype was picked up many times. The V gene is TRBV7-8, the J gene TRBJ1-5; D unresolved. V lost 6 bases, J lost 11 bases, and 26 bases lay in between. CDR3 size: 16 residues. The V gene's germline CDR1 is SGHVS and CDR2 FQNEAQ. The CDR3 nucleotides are TGTGCCAGCAGTTCGAAGGGCAGACTCAATCAGTGGACCCAGCATTTT. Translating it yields CASSSKGRLNQWTQHF.

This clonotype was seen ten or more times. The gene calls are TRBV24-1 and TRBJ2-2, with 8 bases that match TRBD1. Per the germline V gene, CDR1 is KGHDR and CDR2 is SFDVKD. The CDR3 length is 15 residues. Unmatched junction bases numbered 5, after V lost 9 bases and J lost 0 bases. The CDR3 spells CATQSQGANTGELFF. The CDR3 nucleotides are TGTGCCACCCAATCACAGGGGGCGAACACCGGGGAGCTGTTTTTT.

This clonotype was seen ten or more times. CDR3 in amino acids: CASSQGALAGVRAETQYF. In DNA form, the CDR3 reads TGTGCCAGCAGCCAAGGGGCACTAGCGGGAGTGCGGGCAGAGACCCAGTACTTC. The rearrangement joins TRBV4-2 to TRBJ2-5, with 11 bases matching TRBD2. The CDR3 is 18 residues long. Germline values: CDR1 LGHNA, CDR2 YNFKEQ. V gave up 1 base and J gave up 4 bases; unmatched junction bases: 11.

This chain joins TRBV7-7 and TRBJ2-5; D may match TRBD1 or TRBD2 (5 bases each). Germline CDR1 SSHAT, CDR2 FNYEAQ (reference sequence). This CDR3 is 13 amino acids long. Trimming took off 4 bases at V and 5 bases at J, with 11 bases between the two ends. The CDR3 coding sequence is TGTGCCAGCAGCTACGGGGCGTCGGAGACCCAGTACTTC. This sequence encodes CASSYGASETQYF.

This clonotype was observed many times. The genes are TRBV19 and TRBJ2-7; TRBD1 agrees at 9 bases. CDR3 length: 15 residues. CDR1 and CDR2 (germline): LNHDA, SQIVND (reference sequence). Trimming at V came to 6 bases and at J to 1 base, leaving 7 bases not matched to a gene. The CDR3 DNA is TGTGCCAGTAGGAAGGGACAGGGATATTCCTACGAGCAGTACTTC. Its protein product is CASRKGQGYSYEQYF.

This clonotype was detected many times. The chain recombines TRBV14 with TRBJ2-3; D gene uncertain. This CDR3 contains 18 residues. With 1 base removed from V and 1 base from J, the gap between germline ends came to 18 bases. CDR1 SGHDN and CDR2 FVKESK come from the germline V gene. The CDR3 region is CASSQATPVRLGTDTQYF. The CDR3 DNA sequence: TGTGCCAGCAGCCAAGCTACCCCTGTTAGACTTGGCACAGATACGCAGTATTTT.

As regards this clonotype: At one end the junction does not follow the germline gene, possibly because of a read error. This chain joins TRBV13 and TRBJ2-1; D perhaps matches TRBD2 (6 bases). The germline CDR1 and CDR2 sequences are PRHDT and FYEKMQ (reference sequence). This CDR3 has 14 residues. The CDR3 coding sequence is TGTGCCAGCAGCTTCCGGGGGTCCTACGATGAGCAGTTCTTC. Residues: CASSFRGSYDEQFF.

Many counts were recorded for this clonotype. The CDR3 nucleotides are TGTGCCAGCAGCCAGGGACGCCTTGCGAACACCGGGGAGCTGTTTTTT. Residues: CASSQGRLANTGELFF. The gene calls are TRBV7-2 and TRBJ2-2; the D call may be TRBD1 or TRBD2 (5 bases each). Germline assignment: CDR1 SGHTA and CDR2 FQGNSA. This CDR3 has 16 amino acids. Trimming took 5 bases from V and 0 from J, leaving 13 bases between them. The full variable domain, rest sourced from reference TRBV7-2 and TRBJ2-2, is GAGVSQSPSNKVTEKGKDVELRCDPISGHTALYWYRQSLGQGLEFLIYFQGNSAPDKSGLPSDRFSAERTGGSVSTLTIQRTQQEDSAVYLCASSQGRLANTGELFFGEGSRLTVL.

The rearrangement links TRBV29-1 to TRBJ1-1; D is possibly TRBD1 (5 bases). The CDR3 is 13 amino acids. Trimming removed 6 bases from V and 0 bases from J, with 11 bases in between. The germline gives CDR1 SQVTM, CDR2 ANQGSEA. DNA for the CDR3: TGCAGCGTAAAGGGACGGTTGAACACTGAAGCTTTCTTT. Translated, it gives CSVKGRLNTEAFF.

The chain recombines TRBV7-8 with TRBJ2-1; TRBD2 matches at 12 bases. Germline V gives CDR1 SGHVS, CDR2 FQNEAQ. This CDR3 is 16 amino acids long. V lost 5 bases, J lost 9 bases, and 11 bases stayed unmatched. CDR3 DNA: TGTGCCAGCAGCGCCAGAACTAGCGGGAGGCCCGGTGAGCAGTTCTTC. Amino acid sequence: CASSARTSGRPGEQFF.

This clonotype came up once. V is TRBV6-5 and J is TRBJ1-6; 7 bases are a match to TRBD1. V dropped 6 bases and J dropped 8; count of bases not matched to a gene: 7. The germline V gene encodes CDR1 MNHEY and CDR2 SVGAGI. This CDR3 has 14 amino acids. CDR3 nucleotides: TGTGCCAGCAGCTATACAGGGGAGCATTCACCCCTCCACTTT. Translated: CASSYTGEHSPLHF.

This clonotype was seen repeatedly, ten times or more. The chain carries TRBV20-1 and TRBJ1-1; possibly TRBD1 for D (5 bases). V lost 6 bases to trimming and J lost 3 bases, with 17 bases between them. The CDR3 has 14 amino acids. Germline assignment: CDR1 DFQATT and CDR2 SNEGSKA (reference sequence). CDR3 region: CSAPLWGRDTEAFF. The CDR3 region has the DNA TGCAGTGCCCCCCTTTGGGGCAGGGACACTGAAGCTTTCTTT.

CDR3 residues: CSAPSGNNEQFF. CDR3 nucleotides: TGCAGTGCTCCTAGCGGGAACAATGAGCAGTTCTTC. J is TRBJ2-5 and V is TRBV20-1; 9 bases map to TRBD2. The assigned J gene may be wrong: the sequence end matches TRBJ2-1 better. The CDR3 is 12 amino acids. Germline loops: CDR1 DFQATT, CDR2 SNEGSKA (reference sequence).

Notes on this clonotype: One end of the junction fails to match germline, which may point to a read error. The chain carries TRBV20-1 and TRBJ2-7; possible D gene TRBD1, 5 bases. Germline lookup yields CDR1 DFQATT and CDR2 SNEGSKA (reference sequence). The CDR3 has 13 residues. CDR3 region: CSASDRSTYERYF. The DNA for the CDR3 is TGCAGTGCTAGCGACAGATCCACCTACGAGCGGTACTTC.

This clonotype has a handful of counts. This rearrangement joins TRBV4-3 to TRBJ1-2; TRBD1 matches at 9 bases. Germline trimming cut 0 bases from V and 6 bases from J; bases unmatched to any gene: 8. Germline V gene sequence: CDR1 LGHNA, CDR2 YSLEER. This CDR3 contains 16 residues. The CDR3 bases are TGCGCCAGCAGCCAAGATTCGCGGGGACAGGGAGATGGCTACACCTTC. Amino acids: CASSQDSRGQGDGYTF.

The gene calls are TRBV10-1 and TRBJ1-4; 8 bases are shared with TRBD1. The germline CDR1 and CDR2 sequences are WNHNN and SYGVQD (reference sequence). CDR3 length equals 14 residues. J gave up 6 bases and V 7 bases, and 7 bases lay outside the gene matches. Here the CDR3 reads CASILDRVHEKLFF. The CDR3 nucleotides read TGCGCCAGCATACTGGACAGGGTGCATGAAAAACTGTTTTTT.

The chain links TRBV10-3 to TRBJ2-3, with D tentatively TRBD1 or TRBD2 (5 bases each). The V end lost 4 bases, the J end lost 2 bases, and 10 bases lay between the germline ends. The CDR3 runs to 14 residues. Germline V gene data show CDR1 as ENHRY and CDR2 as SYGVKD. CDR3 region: CAISAGTTTDTQYF. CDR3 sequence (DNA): TGTGCCATCAGTGCCGGGACCACCACAGATACGCAGTATTTT.

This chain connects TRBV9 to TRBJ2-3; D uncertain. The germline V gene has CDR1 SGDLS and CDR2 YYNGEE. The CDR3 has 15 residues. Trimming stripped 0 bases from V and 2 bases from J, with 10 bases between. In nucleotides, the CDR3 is TGTGCCAGCAGCGTAGGGGGATCGCCCACAGATACGCAGTATTTT. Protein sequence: CASSVGGSPTDTQYF.

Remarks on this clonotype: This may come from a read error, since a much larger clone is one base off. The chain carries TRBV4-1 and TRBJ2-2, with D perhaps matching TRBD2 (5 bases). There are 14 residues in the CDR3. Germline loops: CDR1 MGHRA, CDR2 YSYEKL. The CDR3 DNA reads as TGCGCCAACAGCCAAGAGAGGGTCACCGGGGAGCTGTTTTTT. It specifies CANSQERVTGELFF.

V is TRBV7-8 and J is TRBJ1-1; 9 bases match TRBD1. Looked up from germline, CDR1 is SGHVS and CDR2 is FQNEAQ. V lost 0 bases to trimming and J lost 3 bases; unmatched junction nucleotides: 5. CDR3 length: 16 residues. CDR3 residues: CASSLARDREDTEAFF. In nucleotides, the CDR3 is TGTGCCAGCAGCTTAGCCCGGGACAGGGAGGACACTGAAGCTTTCTTT.

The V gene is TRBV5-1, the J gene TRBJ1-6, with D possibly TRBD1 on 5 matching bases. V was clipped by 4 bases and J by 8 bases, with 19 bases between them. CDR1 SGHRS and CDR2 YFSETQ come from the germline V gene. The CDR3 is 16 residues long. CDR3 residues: CASSPKGLRGDSPLHF. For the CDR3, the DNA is TGCGCCAGCAGCCCAAAGGGACTCCGGGGCGATTCACCCCTCCACTTT.

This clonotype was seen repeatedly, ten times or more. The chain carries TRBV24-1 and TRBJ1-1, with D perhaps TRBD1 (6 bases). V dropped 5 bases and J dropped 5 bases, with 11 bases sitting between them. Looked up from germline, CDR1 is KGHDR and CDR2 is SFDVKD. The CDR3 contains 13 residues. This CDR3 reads CATSAGGRTEAFF. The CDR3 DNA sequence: TGTGCCACCAGTGCGGGGGGCCGGACTGAAGCTTTCTTT.

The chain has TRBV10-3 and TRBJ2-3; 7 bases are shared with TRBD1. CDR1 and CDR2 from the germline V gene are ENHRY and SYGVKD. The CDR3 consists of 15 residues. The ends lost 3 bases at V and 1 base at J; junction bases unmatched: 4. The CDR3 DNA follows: TGTGCCATCAGTGATACAGGGGAAGGCACAGATACGCAGTATTTT. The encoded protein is CAISDTGEGTDTQYF.

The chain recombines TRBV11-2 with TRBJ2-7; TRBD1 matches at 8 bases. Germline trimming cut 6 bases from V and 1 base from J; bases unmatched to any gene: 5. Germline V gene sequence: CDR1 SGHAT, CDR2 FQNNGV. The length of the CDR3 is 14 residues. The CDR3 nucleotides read TGTGCCAGCAGGGGACAGGTTCCTTCCTACGAGCAGTACTTC. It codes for CASRGQVPSYEQYF.

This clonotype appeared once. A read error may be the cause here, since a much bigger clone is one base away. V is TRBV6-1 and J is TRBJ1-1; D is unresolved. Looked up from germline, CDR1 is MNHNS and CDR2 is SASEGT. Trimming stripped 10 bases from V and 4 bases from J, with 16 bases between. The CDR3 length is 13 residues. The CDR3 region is CANRRSGATEAFF. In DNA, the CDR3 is TGTGCCAACCGGAGATCAGGTGCCACTGAAGCTTTCTTT.

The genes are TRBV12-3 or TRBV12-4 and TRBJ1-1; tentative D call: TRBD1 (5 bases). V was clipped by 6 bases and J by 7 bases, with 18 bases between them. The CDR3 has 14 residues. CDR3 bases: TGTGCCAGCAGGGCAACGGGACTTTACAATGAAGCTTTCTTT. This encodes CASRATGLYNEAFF.

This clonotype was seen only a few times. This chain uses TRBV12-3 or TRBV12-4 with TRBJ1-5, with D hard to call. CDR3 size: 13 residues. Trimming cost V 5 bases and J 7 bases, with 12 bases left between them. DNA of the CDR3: TGTGCCAGCAGTGTGAGGCTGGGACAGCCCCAGCATTTT. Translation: CASSVRLGQPQHF.

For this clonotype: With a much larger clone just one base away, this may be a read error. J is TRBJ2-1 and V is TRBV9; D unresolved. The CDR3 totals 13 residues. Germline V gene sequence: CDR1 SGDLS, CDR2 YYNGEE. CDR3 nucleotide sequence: TGTGCCAGCAGCGTAGGCGCGAACAATGGGCAGTTCTTC. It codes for CASSVGANNGQFF. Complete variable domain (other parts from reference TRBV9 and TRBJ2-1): DSGVTQTPKHLITATGQRVTLRCSPRSGDLSVYWYQQSLDQGLQFLIQYYNGEERAKGNILERFSAQQFPDLHSELNLSSLELGDSALYFCASSVGANNGQFFGPGTRLTVL.

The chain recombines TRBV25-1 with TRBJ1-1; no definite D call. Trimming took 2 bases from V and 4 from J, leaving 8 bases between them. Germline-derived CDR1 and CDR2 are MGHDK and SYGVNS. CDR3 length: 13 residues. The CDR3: CASSELAVTEAFF. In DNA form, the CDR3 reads TGTGCCAGCAGTGAACTCGCAGTCACTGAAGCTTTCTTT.

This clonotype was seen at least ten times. CDR3 nucleotides: TGTGCCAGCAGCTTAATGTCAGGGAGTGAGCAGTTCTTC. Translating gives CASSLMSGSEQFF. This chain connects TRBV7-3 to TRBJ2-1, with D possibly being TRBD1 or TRBD2 (5 bases each). This CDR3 is built from 13 residues. The V and J ends lost 1 base and 9 bases respectively, with 10 bases between them. From germline, CDR1 is SGHTA and CDR2 FQGTGA.